These 18 T cell receptor beta chains came from one sample sequenced in a study of blood T cell repertoires in COVID-19. TCRdb keeps only in-frame clones here, not all; method: immunoSEQ multiplex PCR. This sample has under 250,000 clones, with roughly 84% found just once. Sequenced: peripheral blood. The receptors here all came from a woman aged 80 or older with acute or convalescent COVID-19.

This clone was recorded at least ten times. The chain carries TRBV11-2 and TRBJ2-2; D is possibly TRBD1 (6 bases). The CDR3 has 14 amino acids. Trimming cost V 6 bases and J 1 base, with 9 bases left between them. CDR1 is SGHAT and CDR2 is FQNNGV in the germline V gene. The CDR3 region is CASSPGQNTGELFF. Here the CDR3 DNA reads TGTGCCAGCAGTCCGGGACAGAACACCGGGGAGCTGTTTTTT.

The rearrangement joins TRBV11-2 to TRBJ1-6, with 7 bases lining up with TRBD1. The germline CDR1 and CDR2 sequences are SGHAT and FQNNGV. CDR3 size: 15 residues. The V segment lost 5 bases and the J segment 6 bases; nucleotides outside the gene matches: 7. CDR3 DNA: TGTGCCAGCAGCCGGACGACAGGGCTTAATTCACCCCTCCACTTT. Translating gives CASSRTTGLNSPLHF.

The chain uses TRBV7-2 and TRBJ1-2, with TRBD1 matching 9 bases. The trim removed 5 bases at V and 4 bases at J, leaving 2 bases unmatched. This CDR3 spans 13 amino acids. Germline values: CDR1 SGHTA, CDR2 FQGNSA. CDR3 bases: TGTGCCAGCAGCCCGACAGGGGGCTATGGCTACACCTTC. Amino acids: CASSPTGGYGYTF. Full variable domain (remainder filled in from reference TRBV7-2 and TRBJ1-2): GAGVSQSPSNKVTEKGKDVELRCDPISGHTALYWYRQSLGQGLEFLIYFQGNSAPDKSGLPSDRFSAERTGGSVSTLTIQRTQQEDSAVYLCASSPTGGYGYTFGSGTRLTVV.

Comments on this clone: The same CDR3 can be traced to other DNA sequences in this sample. The chain couples TRBV5-1 to TRBJ2-5, with TRBD2 matching 14 bases. Germline-derived CDR1 and CDR2 are SGHRS and YFSETQ. The CDR3 loop spans 16 amino acids. V was clipped by 2 bases and J by 2 bases; unmatched bases: 2. The CDR3 region is CASSLGTSGGQETQYF. The CDR3 nucleotides are TGCGCCAGCAGCTTAGGGACTAGCGGGGGACAAGAGACCCAGTACTTC.

The chain links TRBV11-3 to TRBJ2-1; D not certain. This CDR3 spans 14 amino acids. The germline V gene has CDR1 SGHNT and CDR2 YENEEA. V was shortened by 1 base and J by 8 bases, with 12 bases between the two germline ends. DNA for the CDR3: TGTGCCAGCAGCTTAGGGTCAACCCGGGATGAGCAGTTCTTC. Translation gives CASSLGSTRDEQFF. Together with reference TRBV11-3 and TRBJ2-1, the CDR3 gives the full variable domain: EAGVVQSPRYKIIEKKQPVAFWCNPISGHNTLYWYLQNLGQGPELLIRYENEEAVDDSQLPKDRFSAERLKGVDSTLKIQPAELGDSAVYLCASSLGSTRDEQFFGPGTRLTVL.

The rearrangement uses TRBV6-5 and TRBJ2-7; 8 bases match TRBD2. The germline gives CDR1 MNHEY, CDR2 SVGAGI. CDR3 size: 15 residues. V lost 5 bases, J lost 2 bases, and 8 bases stayed unmatched. Written as DNA, the CDR3 is TGTGCCAGCAGTCCTACCGGGACTAGGGCCTACGAGCAGTACTTC. This encodes CASSPTGTRAYEQYF.

This sequence joins TRBV7-2 and TRBJ1-4; D is perhaps TRBD1 (6 bases). Per germline, CDR1 SGHTA and CDR2 FQGNSA. The CDR3 runs 15 residues. The germline V and J ends were trimmed by 6 bases and 3 bases, with 14 bases remaining between them. This chain's CDR3 is CASSLQGLANEKLFF. Written as DNA, the CDR3 is TGTGCCAGCAGTTTACAGGGCTTAGCTAATGAAAAACTGTTTTTT.

This chain uses TRBV30 with TRBJ1-5, with D unresolved. CDR3 size: 15 residues. Germline V CDR1 and CDR2: GTSNPN, SVGIG (reference sequence). V lost 2 bases to trimming and J lost 6 bases, with 17 bases between them. This CDR3 is CAWSQNSGSFQPQHF. CDR3 in DNA: TGTGCCTGGAGTCAGAACAGCGGATCATTTCAGCCCCAGCATTTT.

The chain is built from TRBV11-3 and TRBJ2-2, with D possibly matching TRBD1 (5 bases). The CDR3 covers 12 residues. The V end was cut by 5 bases, the J end by 6 bases, with 7 bases between. Germline-derived CDR1 and CDR2 are SGHNT and YENEEA. In DNA form, the CDR3 reads TGTGCCAGCAGCCCAGGGTCCGGGGAGCTGTTTTTT. It codes for CASSPGSGELFF.

This clone has only one observation. The chain links TRBV19 to TRBJ2-3; 7 positions match TRBD2. J lost 0 bases, V lost 6 bases, and 6 bases had no gene match. Germline CDR1 and CDR2: LNHDA and SQIVND (reference sequence). This CDR3 contains 15 residues. In nucleotides, the CDR3 is TGTGCCAGTAGGGGGGGGACCTCTAGCACAGATACGCAGTATTTT. This sequence encodes CASRGGTSSTDTQYF.

The chain combines TRBV2 with TRBJ2-6; TRBD1 matches at 7 bases. CDR3 length: 16 residues. Germline values: CDR1 SNHLY, CDR2 FYNNEI. With 6 bases clipped from V and 3 bases from J, the junction kept 8 bases outside the gene matches. As DNA, the CDR3 is TGTGCCAGCAGGGCCGACAGGGCCCGTGGGGCCAACGTCCTGACTTTC. Encoded protein: CASRADRARGANVLTF.

The J gene is TRBJ2-7, the V gene TRBV23-1, with TRBD1 matching over 10 bases. TRBV23-1 is marked as an open reading frame, function uncertain. The CDR3 extends over 16 amino acids. V lost 2 bases, J lost 4 bases, and 8 bases stayed unmatched. CDR3 DNA sequence: TGCGCCAGCAGTCAACCTGGGACAGGGGAGGGGTACGAGCAGTACTTC. Translating gives CASSQPGTGEGYEQYF.

This clone was observed once. This sequence joins TRBV11-3 and TRBJ1-1; D is undetermined. V was trimmed by 1 base and J by 10 bases, leaving 7 bases between them. The CDR3 consists of 11 residues. Germline V lookup: CDR1 SGHNT, CDR2 YENEEA. As DNA, the CDR3 is TGTGCCAGCAGCTTAGGAGGGAGAGCTTTCTTT. Amino acid sequence: CASSLGGRAFF.

The V call is TRBV5-4, the J call TRBJ1-1; D is unresolved. V shed 4 bases and J shed 4 bases, with 14 bases lying between them. The CDR3 is made up of 14 amino acids. From germline, CDR1 is SGHNT and CDR2 YYREEE (reference sequence). CDR3 nucleotide sequence: TGTGCCAGCAGCACCCCAATTCCGGGCACTGAAGCTTTCTTT. Amino acid sequence: CASSTPIPGTEAFF.

This chain links TRBV9 with TRBJ1-1, with D unresolved. The V and J ends lost 4 bases and 1 base respectively, with 14 bases between them. This CDR3 has 15 residues. CDR1 and CDR2 (germline): SGDLS, YYNGEE. CDR3 DNA sequence: TGTGCCAGCAGCAAAGACCGGGTACAGAACACTGAAGCTTTCTTT. Amino acid sequence: CASSKDRVQNTEAFF.

The V and J genes are TRBV6-5 and TRBJ2-7, with TRBD1 matching over 10 bases. The ends lost 0 bases at V and 5 bases at J; junction bases unmatched: 7. Germline V gene data show CDR1 as MNHEY and CDR2 as SVGAGI. The CDR3 has 16 amino acids. The CDR3 is CASSYSPGQGSHEQYF. The CDR3 DNA follows: TGTGCCAGCAGTTACTCTCCGGGACAGGGGTCGCACGAGCAGTACTTC.

V gene TRBV2 combines with J gene TRBJ2-7; TRBD1 matches at 7 bases. The CDR3 sequence is 12 residues long. The junction had 7 bases not matched to a gene; V was cut back by 7 bases and J by 7 bases. Germline V CDR1 and CDR2: SNHLY, FYNNEI. Here the CDR3 DNA reads TGTGCCAGCAATAAGGGGGCAGGGGAGCAGTACTTC. This sequence encodes CASNKGAGEQYF.

The rearrangement links TRBV5-6 to TRBJ1-2, with D possibly matching TRBD1 (6 bases). Trimming removed 5 bases from V and 1 base from J, with 15 bases in between. Germline CDR1 and CDR2: SGHDT and YYEEEE. The CDR3 loop spans 15 amino acids. The DNA of the CDR3 is TGTGCCAGCAGTTATAGAGACAGGTATAACTATGGCTACACCTTC. Its translation is CASSYRDRYNYGYTF. Combining the CDR3 with reference TRBV5-6 and TRBJ1-2 gives the whole variable domain DAGVTQSPTHLIKTRGQQVTLRCSPKSGHDTVSWYQQALGQGPQFIFQYYEEEERQRGNFPDRFSGHQFPNYSSELNVNALLLGDSALYLCASSYRDRYNYGYTFGSGTRLTVV.